The sequence of this T cell receptor beta chain was determined in a study of T cell responses to AZD1222 COVID-19 vaccine. Measured with immunoSEQ multiplex PCR; TCRdb has only the in-frame clones, and not every one. The repertoire consists of under 70,000 clones, with more than 80% occurring once and the leading ten covering around 13%. CDR3 length: 14 residues. From germline, CDR1 is SGHVS and CDR2 FNYEAQ. The V segment lost 8 bases and the J segment 7 bases; nucleotides outside the gene matches: 9. The origin of this receptor is an adult who received the AZD1222 COVID-19 vaccine. Here the sequenced sample was peripheral blood, taken 28 days after the second AZD1222 dose. V gene TRBV7-6 combines with J gene TRBJ2-1; TRBD2 matches 9 bases. The CDR3 loop is CASGGRAGRNEQFF. The CDR3 DNA reads as TGTGCCAGCGGCGGGAGGGCCGGTAGAAATGAGCAGTTCTTC.